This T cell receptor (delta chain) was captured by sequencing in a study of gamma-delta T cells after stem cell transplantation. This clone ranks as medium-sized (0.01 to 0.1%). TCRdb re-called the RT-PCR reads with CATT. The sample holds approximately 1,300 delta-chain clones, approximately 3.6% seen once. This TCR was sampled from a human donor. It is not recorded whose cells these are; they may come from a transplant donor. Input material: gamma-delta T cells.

This CDR3 is CACDGVGTGGLYTDKLIF. The DNA of the CDR3 is TGTGCCTGTGACGGGGTCGGTACTGGGGGGCTTTACACCGATAAACTCATCTTT. The chain recombines TRDV2 with TRDJ1; 8 bases are shared with TRDD3. Germline CDR1 reads GEAIGNYY; CDR2 reads EKD. The V segment lost 3 bases and the J segment 0 bases; nucleotides outside the gene matches: 14. The CDR3 totals 18 residues.